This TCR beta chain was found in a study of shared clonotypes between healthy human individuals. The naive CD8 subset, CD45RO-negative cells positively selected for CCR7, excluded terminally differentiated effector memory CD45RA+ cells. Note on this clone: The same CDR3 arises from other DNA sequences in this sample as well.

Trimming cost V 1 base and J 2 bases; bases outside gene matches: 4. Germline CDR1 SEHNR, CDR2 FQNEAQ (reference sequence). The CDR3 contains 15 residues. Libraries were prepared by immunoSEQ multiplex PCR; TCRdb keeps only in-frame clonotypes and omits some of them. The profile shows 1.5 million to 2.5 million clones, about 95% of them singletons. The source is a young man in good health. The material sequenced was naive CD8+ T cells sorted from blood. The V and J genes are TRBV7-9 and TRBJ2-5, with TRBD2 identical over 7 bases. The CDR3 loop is CASSLVGGGQETQYF. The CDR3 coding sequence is TGTGCCAGCAGCTTAGTGGGCGGGGGACAAGAGACCCAGTACTTC.